This TCR beta chain is drawn from a study of T-cell memory formation after mild COVID-19. Study results and caveats: Clones that contracted from day 15 to 85 had balanced CD4/CD8; later expanders were CD4+ biased. Cross-reactive memory apparently joined, as some responding clones appeared in pre-infection memory. Chiefly within CM and EM were the contracting CD4+ clones; CD8+ ones were within EMRA.

The TCR alpha and TCR beta cDNA libraries, bearing sample barcodes and UMIs, were generated by 5'RACE using constant-segment primers. TCRdb reanalysed the 5' RACE reads using MiXCR and keeps one entry per CDR3 protein. The table lists approximately 450,000 distinct CDR3 sequences, roughly 18% of them singletons. This clonotype was picked up a small number of times. What it binds is not known. V lost 5 bases and J 5 bases, leaving 13 bases between the germline ends. CDR3 size: 14 residues. Germline CDR1 and CDR2: SEHNR and FQNEAQ (reference sequence). The chain is built from TRBV7-9 and TRBJ1-5, with a weak D call TRBD1 (5 bases). Sequencing used PBMCs or a T cell subset sorted from them (not recorded which). The TCR sequence derives from an adult woman who had mild COVID-19 (a few samples of this study predate the infection). Cell type and time point are not known. DNA for the CDR3: TGTGCCAGCAGCCGAGATCGGGGCTATCAGCCCCAGCATTTT. It yields the protein CASSRDRGYQPQHF.